The 10 T cell receptor beta chains given below trace back to one sample, sequenced in a study of T cell responses to AZD1222 COVID-19 vaccine. Sequencing was performed with immunoSEQ multiplex PCR; in TCRdb, only in-frame clones are kept and a portion is missing. The sample holds approximately 150,000 clones, around 90% seen once. The sequenced sample was peripheral blood, obtained on day 0 of AZD1222 vaccination. These receptors came from an adult in good health.

CDR3 protein: CASSQGLAGSISSYNEQFF. The CDR3 bases are TGTGCCAGCAGCCAGGGACTAGCGGGATCCATTAGCTCCTACAATGAGCAGTTCTTC. The chain is built from TRBV14 and TRBJ2-1, with 13 nucleotides matching TRBD2. Germline CDR1 is SGHDN and CDR2 is FVKESK. V lost 3 bases to trimming and J lost 0 bases; unmatched junction nucleotides: 8. The CDR3 is made up of 19 amino acids. The full variable domain, in which reference TRBV14 and TRBJ2-1 provide the parts outside the CDR3, is EAGVTQFPSHSVIEKGQTVTLRCDPISGHDNLYWYRRVMGKEIKFLLHFVKESKQDESGMPNNRFLAERTGGTYSTLKVQPAELEDSGVYFCASSQGLAGSISSYNEQFFGPGTRLTVL.

This clone has only a few counts. J is TRBJ1-2 and V is TRBV18, with TRBD1 matching over 9 bases. V was clipped by 3 bases and J by 1 base; unmatched bases: 3. This CDR3 is built from 15 residues. Germline CDR1 is KGHSH and CDR2 is LQKENI. In DNA form, the CDR3 reads TGTGCCAGCTCACCCGGGACAGGGAATAACTATGGCTACACCTTC. Residues: CASSPGTGNNYGYTF.

The chain couples TRBV18 to TRBJ2-5, with D unclear. Germline V gene data show CDR1 as KGHSH and CDR2 as LQKENI. The CDR3 extends over 11 amino acids. Trimming left V 1 base short and J 5 bases short, with 2 bases between. The CDR3 DNA sequence: TGTGCCAGCTCACCACTTGAGACCCAGTACTTC. It specifies CASSPLETQYF. Complete variable domain (other parts from reference TRBV18 and TRBJ2-5): NAGVMQNPRHLVRRRGQEARLRCSPMKGHSHVYWYRQLPEEGLKFMVYLQKENIIDESGMPKERFSAEFPKEGPSILRIQQVVRGDSAAYFCASSPLETQYFGPGTRLLVL.

V gene TRBV9 combines with J gene TRBJ1-2; 12 positions match TRBD1. This CDR3 has 18 residues. Germline V CDR1 and CDR2: SGDLS, YYNGEE. V trimming: 0 bases; J trimming: 6 bases; junction bases outside the gene matches: 12. This CDR3 reads CASSVATRLGQGADGYTF. For the CDR3, the DNA is TGTGCCAGCAGCGTAGCTACGAGGTTGGGACAGGGGGCGGATGGCTACACCTTC.

This clone came up once. V is TRBV30 and J is TRBJ1-4; 8 bases line up with TRBD1. J was trimmed by 3 bases and V by 2 bases; bases with no gene match: 5. The CDR3 loop spans 15 amino acids. CDR1 GTSNPN and CDR2 SVGIG come from the germline V gene (reference sequence). CDR3 bases: TGTGCCTGGAGTTCTCCGACAGGGGCTAATGAAAAACTGTTTTTT. Translated: CAWSSPTGANEKLFF. Based on the CDR3 plus reference TRBV30 and TRBJ1-4, the full variable domain is SQTIHQWPATLVQPVGSPLSLECTVEGTSNPNLYWYRQAAGRGLQLLFYSVGIGQISSEVPQNLSASRPQDRQFILSSKKLLLSDSGFYLCAWSSPTGANEKLFFGSGTQLSVL.

V gene TRBV6-6 combines with J gene TRBJ2-2; TRBD1 matches 11 bases. The CDR3 totals 16 residues. Germline CDR1 reads MNHNY; CDR2 reads SVGAGI (reference sequence). V trimming: 4 bases; J trimming: 7 bases; junction bases outside the gene matches: 8. The CDR3 reads CASSSPGQGGNGELFF. The CDR3 DNA is TGTGCCAGCAGTTCCCCGGGACAGGGGGGTAACGGGGAGCTGTTTTTT.

V is TRBV28 and J is TRBJ2-7; TRBD1 is a possible D gene (5 bases). From germline, CDR1 is MDHEN and CDR2 SYDVKM. The CDR3 sequence is 13 residues long. Trimming cost V 6 bases and J 6 bases, with 15 bases left between them. CDR3 loop: CASRRQGGLEQYF. The CDR3 bases are TGTGCCAGCAGGAGGCAGGGTGGCCTCGAGCAGTACTTC. Full variable domain (rest looked up from reference TRBV28 and TRBJ2-7): DVKVTQSSRYLVKRTGEKVFLECVQDMDHENMFWYRQDPGLGLRLIYFSYDVKMKEKGDIPEGYSVSREKKERFSLILESASTNQTSMYLCASRRQGGLEQYFGPGTRLTVT.

The V gene is TRBV6-4, the J gene TRBJ2-1, with D perhaps TRBD2 (6 bases). Germline V CDR1 and CDR2: MRHNA, SNTAGT. V was cut by 5 bases and J by 2 bases, with 13 bases left in between. There are 15 residues in the CDR3. CDR3 in amino acids: CASSKDRLAYNEQFF. The DNA of the CDR3 is TGTGCCAGCAGTAAGGATAGACTAGCCTACAATGAGCAGTTCTTC.

This chain joins TRBV5-6 and TRBJ2-1, with D possibly being TRBD2 (6 bases). Germline assignment: CDR1 SGHDT and CDR2 YYEEEE. V lost 2 bases and J lost 8, with 20 bases in between. The CDR3 covers 16 residues. CDR3 coding DNA: TGTGCCAGCAGCTTTGACCCGGAAGTGGGACTCGATGAGCAGTTCTTC. It translates to CASSFDPEVGLDEQFF.

This chain links TRBV6-6 with TRBJ1-2; D unclear. The CDR3 runs 13 residues. The germline V and J ends were trimmed by 4 bases and 3 bases, with 9 bases remaining between them. CDR1 and CDR2 from the germline V gene are MNHNY and SVGAGI (reference sequence). CDR3 sequence (DNA): TGTGCCAGCAGTTCTAATCCGGACTATGGCTACACCTTC. Protein: CASSSNPDYGYTF.